This T cell receptor (beta chain) was found in a study of spatial heterogeneity in lung cancer. Study-wide context: Across the raw uncorrected reads, a unique TCR and UMI combination was observed, on average, more than ten times.

This clonotype was observed at least ten times. TCRdb redid the calling of the 5' RACE reads with MiXCR, one entry per CDR3 protein. The table lists about 23,000 distinct CDR3 sequences, approximately 3.3% of them singletons. The V and J ends lost 8 bases and 0 bases, in that order; junction bases with no gene match: 8. The germline V gene has CDR1 MDHEN and CDR2 SYDVKM. The length of the CDR3 is 17 residues. Time point reported: sample taken at primary tumor resection. Samples came from 72 TRACERx patients with untreated early-stage lung cancer. Unsorted samples of tumor, nontumor lung or frozen PBMC had their whole RNA sequenced.

The clonotype originates from a female donor with early-stage non-small cell lung cancer. The sample here was PBMCs, taken at surgery. The chain couples TRBV28 to TRBJ2-1, with TRBD2 matching 12 bases. CDR3 DNA: TGTGCCAGCGGAATCTGGACTAGCGGGATCTCCTACAATGAGCAGTTCTTC. It codes for CASGIWTSGISYNEQFF.